This T cell receptor beta chain is drawn from a study of T cells in Graves' hyperthyroidism and ophthalmopathy. Overall study findings and caveats: It was a median around 6 months before onset that the model predicted ophthalmopathy.

RNA transcripts served as the template for amplifying TCR beta CDR3 regions. The primer set for the first-round RT-PCR of the TCR CDR3 was HTBI. Using its own MiXCR run on the multiplex PCR reads, TCRdb lists one record per CDR3 protein. The sample yields about 360,000 distinct CDR3 sequences, 19% seen once. This clonotype was counted only a few times. Its antigen remains unknown. The CDR3 length is 14 residues. V was pared by 8 bases and J by 5 bases, with 18 bases between. Patients aged 18 to 65 had newly diagnosed hyperthyroidism lasting under 2 months. Input material: blood. The receptor comes from a woman aged 18-30 years with Graves' hyperthyroidism. The rearrangement links TRBV12-3 or TRBV12-4 to TRBJ1-2; maybe TRBD1 (6 bases). CDR3 loop: CASRVRAGVYGYTF. The CDR3 bases are TGTGCCAGCCGCGTTCGGGCAGGGGTTTATGGCTACACCTTC.